The TCR beta chain under discussion was sequenced for a study of PD-L1 blockade in urothelial cancer. About the research overall: Atezolizumab (1,200 mg intravenously every 3 weeks) began in about 2014 for patients. Most of the 29 patients were males with bladder-origin urothelial cancer. Once treatment had started, blood was analyzed at 3 weeks (second dose) and again at 6 weeks.

Peripheral blood mononuclear cells were collected from every patient before and during treatment, yielding between 1 and 8 samples per patient. The V and J ends lost 2 bases and 3 bases, in that order; junction bases with no gene match: 5. The germline V gene encodes CDR1 SGHRS and CDR2 YFSETQ. The CDR3 has 16 residues. TCRdb keeps only in-frame clones here, not all; method: immunoSEQ multiplex PCR. The sample shows about 45,000 clones, around 88% of them seen only once. This specimen was PBMCs, taken around atezolizumab (anti-PD-L1) treatment. The origin of this receptor is an elderly man with urothelial cancer. The chain uses TRBV5-1 and TRBJ2-1, with 10 bases aligning to TRBD1. The CDR3 bases are TGCGCCAGCAGCTTAACCGGGACAGGGGTCTACAATGAGCAGTTCTTC. It is translated as CASSLTGTGVYNEQFF.